These 7 T cell receptor beta chains were sequenced from one sample in a study of blood T cell repertoires in COVID-19. Here immunoSEQ multiplex PCR was the method, and the copy in TCRdb shows in-frame clones only, minus some. The repertoire includes about 200,000 clones, around 88% of them detected once, and 1.5% sits in the top ten. The specimen sequenced was peripheral blood. Every receptor here comes from a man aged 18 to 35 with active or convalescent COVID-19.

This clone was seen just once. The chain has TRBV12-5 and TRBJ2-3, with TRBD2 matching over 8 bases. This CDR3 region has 17 residues. V gave up 5 bases and J gave up 4 bases; unmatched junction bases: 14. Per germline, CDR1 LGHNT and CDR2 FRNRAP. The DNA for the CDR3 is TGTGCTAGTGGTCTTACGGTAGGACTAGCTGTCGCAGATACGCAGTATTTT. Residues: CASGLTVGLAVADTQYF.

The V and J genes are TRBV7-3 and TRBJ2-2; D gene uncertain. V was pared by 1 base and J by 6 bases, with 6 bases between. Germline V gene data show CDR1 as SGHTA and CDR2 as FQGTGA. The CDR3 spans 13 residues. The CDR3 spells CASSLMAAGELFF. CDR3 in DNA: TGTGCCAGCAGCTTAATGGCGGCCGGGGAGCTGTTTTTT.

The genes are TRBV6-5 and TRBJ1-1, with 9 bases that match TRBD1. Trimming at V came to 0 bases and at J to 1 base, leaving 3 bases not matched to a gene. This CDR3 region has 16 residues. Germline V gene data show CDR1 as MNHEY and CDR2 as SVGAGI. The CDR3, as DNA: TGTGCCAGCAGTTACTCGACAGGGGGGCAGAACACTGAAGCTTTCTTT. Translation gives CASSYSTGGQNTEAFF.

V and J are TRBV29-1 and TRBJ2-7, with D unresolved. The germline V gene has CDR1 SQVTM and CDR2 ANQGSEA. V shed 4 bases and J shed 3 bases, with 13 bases lying between them. The CDR3 totals 13 residues. CDR3 loop: CSVAISTNYEQYF. In nucleotides, the CDR3 is TGCAGCGTTGCGATCTCAACAAACTACGAGCAGTACTTC.

The chain couples TRBV18 to TRBJ2-5; 12 bases match TRBD2. Unmatched junction bases numbered 6, after V lost 3 bases and J lost 4 bases. This CDR3 spans 16 amino acids. Germline CDR1 reads KGHSH; CDR2 reads LQKENI. The CDR3 sequence: CASSPLLAGGGETQYF. The CDR3, as DNA: TGTGCCAGCTCACCGCTACTAGCGGGAGGCGGAGAGACCCAGTACTTC. Supplemented by reference TRBV18 and TRBJ2-5, the full variable domain reads NAGVMQNPRHLVRRRGQEARLRCSPMKGHSHVYWYRQLPEEGLKFMVYLQKENIIDESGMPKERFSAEFPKEGPSILRIQQVVRGDSAAYFCASSPLLAGGGETQYFGPGTRLLVL.

The chain combines TRBV11-2 with TRBJ2-2; no firm D call. The V end lost 2 bases, the J end lost 3 bases, and 7 bases lay between the germline ends. Germline lookup yields CDR1 SGHAT and CDR2 FQNNGV. CDR3 length equals 14 residues. CDR3 region: CASSLIRDTGELFF. The CDR3 DNA sequence: TGTGCCAGCAGCTTAATACGGGACACCGGGGAGCTGTTTTTT.

The rearrangement joins TRBV5-4 to TRBJ2-5; 10 bases line up with TRBD2. This CDR3 contains 15 residues. J lost 1 base, V lost 5 bases, and 5 bases had no gene match. In germline, CDR1 is SGHNT, CDR2 YYREEE (reference sequence). The CDR3: CASSLTSGSQETQYF. CDR3 nucleotide sequence: TGTGCCAGCAGTTTGACTAGCGGGTCCCAAGAGACCCAGTACTTC.